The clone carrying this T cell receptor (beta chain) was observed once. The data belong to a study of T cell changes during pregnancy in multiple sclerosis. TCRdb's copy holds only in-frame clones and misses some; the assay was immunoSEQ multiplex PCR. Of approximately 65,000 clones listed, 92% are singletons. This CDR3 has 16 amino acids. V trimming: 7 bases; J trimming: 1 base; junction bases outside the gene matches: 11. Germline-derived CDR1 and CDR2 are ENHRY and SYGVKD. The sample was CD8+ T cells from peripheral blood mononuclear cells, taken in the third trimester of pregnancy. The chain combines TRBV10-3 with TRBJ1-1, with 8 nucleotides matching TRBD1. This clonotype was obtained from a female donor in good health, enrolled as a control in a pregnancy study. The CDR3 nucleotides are TGTGCCATCACCATAAGTCCCGGGACAGGGAACACTGAAGCTTTCTTT. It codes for CAITISPGTGNTEAFF.